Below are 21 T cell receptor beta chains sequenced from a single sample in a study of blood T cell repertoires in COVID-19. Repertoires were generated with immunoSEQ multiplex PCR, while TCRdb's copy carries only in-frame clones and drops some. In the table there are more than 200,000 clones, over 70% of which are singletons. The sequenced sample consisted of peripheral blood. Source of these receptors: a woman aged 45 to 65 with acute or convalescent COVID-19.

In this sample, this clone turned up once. Here the CDR3 DNA reads TGTGCCAGCAGTGACAGGGGTGCGGATCAGCCCCAGCATTTT. Translated, it gives CASSDRGADQPQHF. This chain uses TRBV6-1 with TRBJ1-5, with D perhaps matching TRBD1 (6 bases). CDR3 length equals 14 residues. V was shortened by 3 bases and J by 5 bases, with 11 bases between the two germline ends. Germline CDR1 MNHNS, CDR2 SASEGT.

CDR3 coding DNA: TGCGCCAGCAGCTTGGACCCCAGGCGGGCAACTAATGAAAAACTGTTTTTT. Translation gives CASSLDPRRATNEKLFF. The rearrangement joins TRBV5-1 to TRBJ1-4; D uncertain. The germline CDR1 and CDR2 sequences are SGHRS and YFSETQ. V shed 0 bases and J shed 0 bases, with 12 bases lying between them. This CDR3 has 17 residues.

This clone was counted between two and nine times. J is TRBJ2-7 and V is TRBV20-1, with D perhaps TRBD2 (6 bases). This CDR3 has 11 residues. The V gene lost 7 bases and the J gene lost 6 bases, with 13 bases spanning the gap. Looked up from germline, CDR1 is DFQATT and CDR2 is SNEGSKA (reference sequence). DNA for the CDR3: TGCAGTGTCTCAGGGAGGCCCGAGCAGTACTTC. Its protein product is CSVSGRPEQYF.

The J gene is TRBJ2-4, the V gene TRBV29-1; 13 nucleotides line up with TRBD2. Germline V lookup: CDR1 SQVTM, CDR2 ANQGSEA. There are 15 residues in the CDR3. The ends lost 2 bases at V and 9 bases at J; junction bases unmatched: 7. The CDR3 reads CSVEHTSGRGGIQYF. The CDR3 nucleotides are TGCAGCGTTGAACATACTAGCGGGAGGGGCGGCATTCAGTACTTC.

The CDR3 sequence is CASSQCHRNTNYGYTF. The CDR3 DNA sequence: TGCGCCAGCAGTCAATGCCACAGGAACACGAACTATGGCTACACCTTC. This rearrangement joins TRBV23-1 to TRBJ1-2; possibly TRBD1 for D (5 bases). TRBV23-1 is an open reading frame whose function is uncertain. The CDR3 has 16 amino acids. V lost 1 base to trimming and J lost 2 bases, with 14 bases between them.

The CDR3 reads CASSPHRTGNNEKLFF. Here the CDR3 DNA reads TGTGCCAGCAGCCCACACAGGACAGGGAATAATGAAAAACTGTTTTTT. The chain is built from TRBV9 and TRBJ1-4; 8 bases agree with TRBD1. CDR1 is SGDLS and CDR2 is YYNGEE in the germline V gene. The CDR3 runs 16 residues. V lost 4 bases and J lost 4; bases outside the gene matches: 9.

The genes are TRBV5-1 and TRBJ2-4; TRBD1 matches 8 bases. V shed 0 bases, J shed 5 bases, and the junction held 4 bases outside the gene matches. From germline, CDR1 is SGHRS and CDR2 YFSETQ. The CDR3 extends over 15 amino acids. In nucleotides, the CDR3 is TGCGCCAGCAGCTTGGCAGGGGGCGCGGAAAACATTCAGTACTTC. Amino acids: CASSLAGGAENIQYF.

CDR3 loop: CASSFRRTGTSGSQETQYF. Here the CDR3 DNA reads TGTGCCAGCAGTTTTCGAAGGACCGGGACTAGCGGGAGTCAAGAGACCCAGTACTTC. V usage is TRBV27 and J usage is TRBJ2-5, with 14 positions matching TRBD2. In germline, CDR1 is MNHEY, CDR2 SMNVEV (reference sequence). CDR3 length equals 19 residues. V trimming: 3 bases; J trimming: 2 bases; junction bases outside the gene matches: 11.

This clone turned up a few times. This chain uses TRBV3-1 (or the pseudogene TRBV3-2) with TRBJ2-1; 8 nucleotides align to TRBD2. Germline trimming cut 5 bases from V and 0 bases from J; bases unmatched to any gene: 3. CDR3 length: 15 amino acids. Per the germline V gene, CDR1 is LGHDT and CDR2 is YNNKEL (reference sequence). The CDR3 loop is CASSIGTSSYNEQFF. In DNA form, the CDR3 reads TGTGCCAGCAGCATAGGGACTAGCTCCTACAATGAGCAGTTCTTC.

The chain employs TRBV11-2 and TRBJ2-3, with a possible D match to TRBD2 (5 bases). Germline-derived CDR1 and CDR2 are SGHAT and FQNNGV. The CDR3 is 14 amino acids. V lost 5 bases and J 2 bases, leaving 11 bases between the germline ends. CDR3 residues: CASSRSGATDTQYF. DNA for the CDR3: TGTGCCAGCAGCCGAAGCGGAGCCACAGATACGCAGTATTTT. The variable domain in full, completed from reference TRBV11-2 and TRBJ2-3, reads EAGVAQSPRYKIIEKRQSVAFWCNPISGHATLYWYQQILGQGPKLLIQFQNNGVVDDSQLPKDRFSAERLKGVDSTLKIQPAKLEDSAVYLCASSRSGATDTQYFGPGTRLTVL.

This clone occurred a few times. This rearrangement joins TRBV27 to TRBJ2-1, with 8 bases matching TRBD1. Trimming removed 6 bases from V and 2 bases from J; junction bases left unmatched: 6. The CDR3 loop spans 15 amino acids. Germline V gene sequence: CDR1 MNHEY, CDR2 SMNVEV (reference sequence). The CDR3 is CASSRDRGAYNEQFF. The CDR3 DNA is TGTGCCAGCAGCCGCGACAGGGGCGCCTACAATGAGCAGTTCTTC.

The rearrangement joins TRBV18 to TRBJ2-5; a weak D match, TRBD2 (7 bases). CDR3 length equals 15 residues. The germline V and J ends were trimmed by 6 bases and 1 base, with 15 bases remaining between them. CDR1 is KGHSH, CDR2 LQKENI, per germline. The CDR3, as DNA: TGTGCCAGCTCTCTCCAGGGGAGGGGCCAAGAGACCCAGTACTTC. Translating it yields CASSLQGRGQETQYF.

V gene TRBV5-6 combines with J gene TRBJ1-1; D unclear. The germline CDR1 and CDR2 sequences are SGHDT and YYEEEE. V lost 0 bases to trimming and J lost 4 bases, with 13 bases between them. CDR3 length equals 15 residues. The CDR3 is CASSLAPGTSTEAFF. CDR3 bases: TGTGCCAGCAGCTTGGCGCCGGGAACTTCCACTGAAGCTTTCTTT.

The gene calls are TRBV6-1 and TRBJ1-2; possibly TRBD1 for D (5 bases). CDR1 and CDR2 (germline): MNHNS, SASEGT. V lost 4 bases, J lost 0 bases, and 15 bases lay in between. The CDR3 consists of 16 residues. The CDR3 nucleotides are TGTGCCAGCAGTGTAACAGGAATCAGTGCTAACTATGGCTACACCTTC. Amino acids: CASSVTGISANYGYTF.

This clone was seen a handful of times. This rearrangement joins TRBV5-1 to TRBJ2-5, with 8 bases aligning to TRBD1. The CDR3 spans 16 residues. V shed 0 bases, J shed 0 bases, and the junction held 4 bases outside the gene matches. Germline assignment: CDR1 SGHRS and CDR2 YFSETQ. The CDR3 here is CASSLAGGPYQETQYF. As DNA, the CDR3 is TGCGCCAGCAGCTTGGCAGGGGGCCCCTACCAAGAGACCCAGTACTTC.

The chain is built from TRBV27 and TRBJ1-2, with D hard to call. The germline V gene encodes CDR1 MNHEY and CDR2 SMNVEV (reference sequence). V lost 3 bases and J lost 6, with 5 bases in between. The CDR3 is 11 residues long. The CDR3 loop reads CASSFRDGYTF. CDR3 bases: TGTGCCAGCAGTTTTCGAGATGGCTACACCTTC.

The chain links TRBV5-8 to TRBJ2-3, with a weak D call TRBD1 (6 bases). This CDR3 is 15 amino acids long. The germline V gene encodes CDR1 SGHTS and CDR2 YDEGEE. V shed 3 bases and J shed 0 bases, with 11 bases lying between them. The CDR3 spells CASSWGQGSTDTQYF. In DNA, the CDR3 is TGTGCCAGCAGCTGGGGGCAGGGCAGCACAGATACGCAGTATTTT.

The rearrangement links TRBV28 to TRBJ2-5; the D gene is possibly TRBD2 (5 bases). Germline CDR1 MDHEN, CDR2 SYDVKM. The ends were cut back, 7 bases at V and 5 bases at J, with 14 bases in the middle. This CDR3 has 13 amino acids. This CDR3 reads CASIPGISETQYF. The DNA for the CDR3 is TGTGCCAGCATCCCGGGGATTTCGGAGACCCAGTACTTC.

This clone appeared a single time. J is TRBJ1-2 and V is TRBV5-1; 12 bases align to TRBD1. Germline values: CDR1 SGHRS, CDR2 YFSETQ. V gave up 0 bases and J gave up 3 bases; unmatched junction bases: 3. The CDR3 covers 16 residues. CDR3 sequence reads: CASSLAGQGADYGYTF. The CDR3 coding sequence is TGCGCCAGCAGCTTGGCGGGACAGGGGGCGGACTATGGCTACACCTTC.

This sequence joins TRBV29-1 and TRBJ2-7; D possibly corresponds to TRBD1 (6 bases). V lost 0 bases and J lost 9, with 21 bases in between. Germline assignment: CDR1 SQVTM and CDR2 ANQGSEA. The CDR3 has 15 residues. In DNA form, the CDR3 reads TGCAGCGTTGAAGAAGGGCAGGGGAACTTTCCGGGGCAGTACTTC. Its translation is CSVEEGQGNFPGQYF.

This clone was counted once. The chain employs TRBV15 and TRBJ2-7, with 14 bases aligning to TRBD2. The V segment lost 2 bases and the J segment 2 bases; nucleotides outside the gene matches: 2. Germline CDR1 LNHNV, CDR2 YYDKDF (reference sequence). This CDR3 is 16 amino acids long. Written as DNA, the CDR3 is TGTGCCACCAGCAGACGGGGACTAGCGGGAGCCTACGAGCAGTACTTC. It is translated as CATSRRGLAGAYEQYF. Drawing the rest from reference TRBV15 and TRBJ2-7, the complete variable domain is DAMVIQNPRYQVTQFGKPVTLSCSQTLNHNVMYWYQQKSSQAPKLLFHYYDKDFNNEADTPDNFQSRRPNTSFCFLDIRSPGLGDTAMYLCATSRRGLAGAYEQYFGPGTRLTVT.